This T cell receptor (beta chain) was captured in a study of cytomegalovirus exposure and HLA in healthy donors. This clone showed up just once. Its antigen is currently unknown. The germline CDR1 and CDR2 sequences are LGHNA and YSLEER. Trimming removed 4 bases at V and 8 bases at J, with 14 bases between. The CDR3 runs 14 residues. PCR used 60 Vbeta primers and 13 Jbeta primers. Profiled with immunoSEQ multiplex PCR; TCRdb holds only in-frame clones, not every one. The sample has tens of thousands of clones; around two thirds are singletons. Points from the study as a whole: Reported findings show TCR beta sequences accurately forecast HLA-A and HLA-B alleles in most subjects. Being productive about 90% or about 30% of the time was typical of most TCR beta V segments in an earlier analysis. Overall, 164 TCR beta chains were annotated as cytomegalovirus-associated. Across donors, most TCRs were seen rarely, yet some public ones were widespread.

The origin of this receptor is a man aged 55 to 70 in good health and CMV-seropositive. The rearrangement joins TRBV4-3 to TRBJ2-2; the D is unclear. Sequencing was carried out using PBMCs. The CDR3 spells CASSPRLGMGELFF. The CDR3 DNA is TGCGCCAGCAGCCCCCGCCTAGGAATGGGGGAGCTGTTTTTT.